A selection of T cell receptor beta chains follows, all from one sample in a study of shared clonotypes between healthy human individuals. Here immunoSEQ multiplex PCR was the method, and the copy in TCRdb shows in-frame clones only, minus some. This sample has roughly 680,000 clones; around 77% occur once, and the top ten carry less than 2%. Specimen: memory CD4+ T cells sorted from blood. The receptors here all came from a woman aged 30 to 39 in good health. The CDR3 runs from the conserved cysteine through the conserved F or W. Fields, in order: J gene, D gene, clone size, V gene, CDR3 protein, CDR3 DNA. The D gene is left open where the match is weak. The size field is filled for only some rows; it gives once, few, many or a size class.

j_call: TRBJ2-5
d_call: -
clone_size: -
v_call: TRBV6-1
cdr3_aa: CASALRVLQETQYF
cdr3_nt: TGTGCCAGCGCCCTCCGGGTCCTCCAAGAGACCCAGTACTTC

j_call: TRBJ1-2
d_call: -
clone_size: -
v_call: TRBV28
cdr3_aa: CASSLGGAPNGYTF
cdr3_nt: TGTGCCAGCAGTTTAGGGGGGGCACCCAATGGCTACACCTTC

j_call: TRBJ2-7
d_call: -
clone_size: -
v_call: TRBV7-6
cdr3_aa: CASSSGSSYEQYF
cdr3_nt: TGTGCCAGCAGCTCGGGAAGTTCCTACGAGCAGTACTTC

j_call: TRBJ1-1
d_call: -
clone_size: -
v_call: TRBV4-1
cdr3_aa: CASSQGGDRRNTEAFF
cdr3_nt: TGCGCCAGCAGCCAAGGGGGGGACCGGAGGAACACTGAAGCTTTCTTT

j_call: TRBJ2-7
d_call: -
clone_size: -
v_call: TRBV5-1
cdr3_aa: CASSGRTGYYEQYF
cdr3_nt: TGCGCCAGCAGCGGGAGAACAGGGTACTACGAGCAGTACTTC

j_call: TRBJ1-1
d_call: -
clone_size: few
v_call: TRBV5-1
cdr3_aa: CASSSTGNTEAFF
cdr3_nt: TGCGCCAGCAGCTCGACAGGGAACACTGAAGCTTTCTTT

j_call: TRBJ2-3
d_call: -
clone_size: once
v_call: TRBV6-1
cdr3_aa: CASSGLDADTQYF
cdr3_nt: TGTGCCAGCAGTGGACTGGACGCGGATACGCAGTATTTT

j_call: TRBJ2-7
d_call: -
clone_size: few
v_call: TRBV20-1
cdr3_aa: CSASEQYF
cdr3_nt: TGCAGTGCTAGCGAGCAGTACTTC

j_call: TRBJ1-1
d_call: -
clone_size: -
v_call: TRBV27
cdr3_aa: CASSFKGVNTEAFF
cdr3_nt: TGTGCCAGCAGTTTTAAAGGGGTGAACACTGAAGCTTTCTTT

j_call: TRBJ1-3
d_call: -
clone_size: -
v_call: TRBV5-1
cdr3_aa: CASSLQTQVSGNTIYF
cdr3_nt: TGCGCCAGCAGCCTACAAACACAGGTCTCTGGAAACACCATATATTTT

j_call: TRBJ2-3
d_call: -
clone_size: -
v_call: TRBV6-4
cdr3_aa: CASSVSTATDTQYF
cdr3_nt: TGTGCCAGCAGTGTATCGACAGCAACAGATACGCAGTATTTT

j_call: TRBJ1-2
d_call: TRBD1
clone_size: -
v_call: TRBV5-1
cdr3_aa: CASSRTGDLGYTF
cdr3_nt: TGCGCCAGCAGCCGTACAGGGGATCTTGGCTACACCTTC

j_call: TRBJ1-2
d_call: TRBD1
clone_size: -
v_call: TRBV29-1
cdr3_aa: CSAQGEYGYTF
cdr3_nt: TGCAGCGCCCAGGGGGAGTATGGCTACACCTTC

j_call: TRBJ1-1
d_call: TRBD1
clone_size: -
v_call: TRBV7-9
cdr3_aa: CASSLVWDSKMNTEAFF
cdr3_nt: TGTGCCAGCAGCTTAGTCTGGGACAGTAAAATGAACACTGAAGCTTTCTTT